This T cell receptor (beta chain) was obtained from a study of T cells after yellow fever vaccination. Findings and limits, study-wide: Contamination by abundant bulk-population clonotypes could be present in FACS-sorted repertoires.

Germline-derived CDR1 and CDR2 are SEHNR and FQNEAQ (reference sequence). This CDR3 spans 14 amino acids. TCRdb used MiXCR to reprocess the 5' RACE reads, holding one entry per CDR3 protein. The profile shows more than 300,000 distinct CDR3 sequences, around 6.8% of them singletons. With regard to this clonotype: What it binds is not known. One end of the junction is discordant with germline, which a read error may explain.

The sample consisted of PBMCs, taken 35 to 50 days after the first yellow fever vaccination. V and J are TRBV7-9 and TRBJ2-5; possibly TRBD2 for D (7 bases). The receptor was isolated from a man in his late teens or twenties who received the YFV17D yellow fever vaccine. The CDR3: CASSPPGGEEIQYF. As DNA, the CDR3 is TGTGCCAGCAGCCCGCCGGGGGGCGAAGAGATCCAGTACTTC.